The entry that follows covers one T cell receptor beta chain sequence. Its target is unknown. The sample belongs to a study of a mutant IDH1 vaccine in newly diagnosed glioma. Across the study: Once 4-6 weeks had passed after radiotherapy alone, vaccination started, or it started with temozolomide cycles. Sex distribution of treated patients was about 62% male and about 38% female; mean age was 40.4 years. Prior therapy was radiotherapy, temozolomide, or both; most received both. The week-35 safety follow-up was V12, and the week-47 study end was V13.

Documented time point: week 47, end of study. In every dose of vaccine, 300 ug of mutant IDH1 20-mer peptide was given alongside topical imiquimod. The length of the CDR3 is 12 residues. V dropped 4 bases and J dropped 0 bases, with 4 bases sitting between them. Germline lookup yields CDR1 SGHTA and CDR2 FQGNSA. Produced via immunoSEQ multiplex PCR; TCRdb's table is partial and in-frame only. The sample has more than 10,000 clones, roughly 72% seen once. Sequenced material: PBMCs, taken from a glioma patient whose treatment included an IDH1 peptide vaccine. This clonotype was obtained from a woman between 35 and 50 years old with glioma. The chain joins TRBV7-2 to TRBJ2-7; D gene unclear. For the CDR3, the DNA is TGTGCCAGCAGCTGGACCTCCTACGAGCAGTACTTC. Translated, it gives CASSWTSYEQYF.